A single sample gave rise to the 8 T cell receptor beta chains below, sequenced in a study of vaccination effects on CD4 cells after COVID-19. The method was immunoSEQ multiplex PCR; TCRdb's version includes in-frame clones alone and lacks a portion of them. The data contain 35,000 to 45,000 clones, 70% to 85% of them singletons. ViraFEST used viral peptide pools to expand antigen-specific CD4+ T cells before sequencing. The culture ran for 10 to 11 days, and then CD4+ T cells were isolated. Vaccination of participants consisted of two doses of either the BNT162b2 or mRNA-1273 vaccine. No antigen has been assigned to these receptors. The sample was CD4+ T cells from PBMCs cultured with HCoV-NL63 spike peptides, taken after COVID-19 vaccination. Receptors originate from a human donor who received a COVID-19 vaccine. Some clones in this sample may be carry-over from other donors' samples.

The V gene is TRBV9, the J gene TRBJ1-2; 9 bases are shared with TRBD1. With 7 bases clipped from V and 7 bases from J, the junction kept 8 bases outside the gene matches. This CDR3 has 13 residues. The germline V gene encodes CDR1 SGDLS and CDR2 YYNGEE. The CDR3 bases are TGTGCCAGCCAACAGACAGGGGGTAGTGGCTACACCTTC. Residues: CASQQTGGSGYTF.

The DNA for the CDR3 is TGTGCCAGTAGTGTCGAACTAGCGGGGGGGCGTGAGACCCAGTACTTC. It translates to CASSVELAGGRETQYF. This sequence joins TRBV19 and TRBJ2-5; 13 positions agree with TRBD2. The CDR3 covers 16 residues. The germline gives CDR1 LNHDA, CDR2 SQIVND (reference sequence). Trimming removed 5 bases from V and 5 bases from J; junction bases left unmatched: 8.

V usage is TRBV6-5 and J usage is TRBJ2-1; TRBD2 might be the D (6 bases). This CDR3 is 15 amino acids long. Germline values: CDR1 MNHEY, CDR2 SVGAGI. V lost 5 bases and J 0 bases, leaving 11 bases between the germline ends. CDR3 nucleotides: TGTGCCAGCAGTATAGCGGAGAGCTCCTACAATGAGCAGTTCTTC. Its protein product is CASSIAESSYNEQFF.

Note on this clone: The junction and the germline gene differ at one end; a read error may be behind it. The same CDR3 is also encoded by other DNA sequences in this sample. CDR3 in DNA: TGCGCCAGCAGCCAAAAACCGGGACAGGGGAACACCGGAGAGCTGTTTTTT. Its protein product is CASSQKPGQGNTGELFF. This sequence joins TRBV4-1 and TRBJ2-2, with TRBD1 identical over 10 bases. This CDR3 has 17 amino acids. The germline V gene has CDR1 MGHRA and CDR2 YSYEKL.

The chain has TRBV7-3 and TRBJ2-3; 9 positions match TRBD1. In germline, CDR1 is SGHTA, CDR2 FQGTGA. Germline trimming cut 5 bases from V and 2 bases from J; bases unmatched to any gene: 5. The CDR3 has 15 residues. DNA for the CDR3: TGTGCCAGCAGCCTCGGGACAGGGCCCACAGATACGCAGTATTTT. Its protein product is CASSLGTGPTDTQYF.

The chain uses TRBV19 and TRBJ1-1; no clear D gene. The CDR3 consists of 13 residues. Between the trimmed V and J ends, which lost 8 bases and 1 base, there was a span of 11 bases. Germline V gives CDR1 LNHDA, CDR2 SQIVND (reference sequence). CDR3 DNA sequence: TGTGCCAGTGGGCGGGAGAAGAACACTGAAGCTTTCTTT. Its protein product is CASGREKNTEAFF.

This clone appeared a single time. The rearrangement links TRBV30 to TRBJ1-3; D not certain. Germline V gene data show CDR1 as GTSNPN and CDR2 as SVGIG (reference sequence). The CDR3 has 13 amino acids. The V end lost 0 bases, the J end lost 0 bases, and 3 bases lay between the germline ends. CDR3 coding DNA: TGTGCCTGGAGTGTATTCTCTGGAAACACCATATATTTT. Protein: CAWSVFSGNTIYF.

V gene TRBV27 combines with J gene TRBJ1-2, with 7 bases matching TRBD1. V shed 6 bases, J shed 2 bases, and the junction held 9 bases outside the gene matches. The CDR3 totals 15 residues. The germline V gene has CDR1 MNHEY and CDR2 SMNVEV (reference sequence). The CDR3 protein is CASSHNRDSNYGYTF. The CDR3 nucleotides read TGTGCCAGCAGCCACAATCGGGACAGCAACTATGGCTACACCTTC.